A selection of T cell receptor beta chains follows, all from one sample in a study of OX40 agonist ivuxolimab in advanced cancers. TCRdb's copy holds only in-frame clones and misses some; the assay was immunoSEQ multiplex PCR. The table shows under 65,000 clones, with 75% to 95% occurring only once. Specimen: CD4+ or CD8+ T cells sorted from blood, collected in a trial of the OX40 agonist ivuxolimab. The receptors stem from an adult with an advanced solid tumor such as melanoma, head and neck, liver or kidney cancer. The CDR3 runs from the conserved cysteine through the conserved F or W. A D gene is named only where the DNA matches it firmly. Only part of the rows carry a size: once, few, many, or a class if the clone is expanded.

j_call,clone_size,d_call,v_call,cdr3_nt,cdr3_aa
TRBJ2-7,NA,TRBD1,TRBV19,TGTGCCAGTAGCCTCCGGGACAGGGCCACTTATAGCCTCTACGAGCAGTACTTC,CASSLRDRATYSLYEQYF
TRBJ2-7,NA,TRBD2,TRBV7-8,TGTGCCAGCAGCTTACTGTCTAGCGGGAGCTACGAGCAGTACTTC,CASSLLSSGSYEQYF
TRBJ1-5,NA,NA,TRBV6-5,TGTGCCAGCAGTAGGGACATTAGCAATCAGCCCCAGCATTTT,CASSRDISNQPQHF
TRBJ2-1,NA,TRBD2,TRBV7-2,TGTGCCAGCAGCTTACAGGCTAGCGGGTCCTACAATGAGCAGTTCTTC,CASSLQASGSYNEQFF
TRBJ1-5,NA,NA,TRBV6-6,TGTGCCAGCACCAACGGGAGGGCAGATAGCAATCAGCCCCAGCATTTT,CASTNGRADSNQPQHF
TRBJ2-1,NA,NA,TRBV5-6,TGTGCCAGCAGCTTGGTAGTCAATGAGCAGTTCTTC,CASSLVVNEQFF
TRBJ1-5,NA,TRBD1,TRBV2,TGTGCCAGCAGGAGGGGGCCGAATCAGCCCCAGCATTTT,CASRRGPNQPQHF
TRBJ1-1,few,NA,TRBV29-1,TGCAGCGTTGATGGCGGTCTGGTGGGGAGGGCTTTCTTT,CSVDGGLVGRAFF
TRBJ1-4,NA,NA,TRBV7-2,TGTGCCAGCAGCTTAATGGCCCGGGGAGCTAATGAAAAACTGTTTTTT,CASSLMARGANEKLFF
TRBJ2-1,NA,NA,TRBV5-1,TGCGCCAGCAGCCCTGGTGGGGGAAAGAGCTCCTACAATGAGCAGTTCTTC,CASSPGGGKSSYNEQFF
TRBJ1-5,NA,NA,TRBV30,TGTGCCTGGAGCCAAGGGGGGGTGAATCAGCCCCAGCATTTT,CAWSQGGVNQPQHF
TRBJ2-7,NA,NA,TRBV19,TGTGCCAGTAGTATTGGAGGGATGGAGAGCTCCTACGAGCAGTACTTC,CASSIGGMESSYEQYF
TRBJ2-5,NA,NA,TRBV7-2,TGTGCCAGCAGCTTCCAGGGATCTGGGGAGACCCAGTACTTC,CASSFQGSGETQYF
TRBJ2-5,NA,TRBD2,TRBV5-1,TGCGCCAGCGGGGATAGCGGGAGTTTGGAGACCCAGTACTTC,CASGDSGSLETQYF
TRBJ1-2,few,NA,TRBV10-3,TGTGCCATCGGCCCCGGGTCGCACTATGGCTACACCTTC,CAIGPGSHYGYTF
TRBJ2-5,NA,NA,TRBV19,TGTGCCAGTAGCAAGGGGCTTTCTCCCCACCAAGAGACCCAGTACTTC,CASSKGLSPHQETQYF
TRBJ2-7,NA,TRBD2,TRBV10-2,TGCGCCGGCAGTGATGGGAGGGAATTTGGGATCGACGAGCAGTACTTC,CAGSDGREFGIDEQYF